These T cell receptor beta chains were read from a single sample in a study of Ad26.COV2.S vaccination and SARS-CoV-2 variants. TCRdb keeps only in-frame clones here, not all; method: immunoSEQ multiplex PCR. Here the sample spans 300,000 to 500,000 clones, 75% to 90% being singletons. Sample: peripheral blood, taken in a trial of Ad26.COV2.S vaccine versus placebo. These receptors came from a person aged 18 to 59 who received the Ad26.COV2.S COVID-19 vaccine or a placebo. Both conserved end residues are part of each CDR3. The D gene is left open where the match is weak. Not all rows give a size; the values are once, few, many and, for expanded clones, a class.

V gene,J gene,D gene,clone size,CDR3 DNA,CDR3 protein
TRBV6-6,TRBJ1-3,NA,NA,TGTGCCAGCAGTCTCAGGGAGGGTGGAAACACCATATATTTT,CASSLREGGNTIYF
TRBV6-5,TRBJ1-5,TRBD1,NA,TGTGCCAGTACGACAGGGCGGTGGGGGCAGCCCCAGCATTTT,CASTTGRWGQPQHF
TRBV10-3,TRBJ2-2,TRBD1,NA,TGTGCCGCCTCCCCCCAGCGGCAGGGGGATCGCACCGGGGAGCTGTTTTTT,CAASPQRQGDRTGELFF
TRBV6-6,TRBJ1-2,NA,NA,TGTGCCAGCAGTCCTCACAGGGATAACTATGGCTACACCTTC,CASSPHRDNYGYTF
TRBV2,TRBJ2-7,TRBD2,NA,TGTGCCAGCGCGGGGGGGCCAGTCAACGAGCAGTACTTC,CASAGGPVNEQYF
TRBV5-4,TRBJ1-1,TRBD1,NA,TGTGCCAGCAGCTCCCGGGACAGGGGGCTGGGAGCTTTCTTT,CASSSRDRGLGAFF
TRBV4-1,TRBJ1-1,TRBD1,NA,TGCGCCAGCAGCCTAGGACAGGGGAACACTGAAGCTTTCTTT,CASSLGQGNTEAFF
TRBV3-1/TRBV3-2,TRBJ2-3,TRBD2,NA,TGTGCCAGCAGCCAAGATCTGGTTACGCCGGGACTAGCGGGGGCAGATACGCAGTATTTT,CASSQDLVTPGLAGADTQYF
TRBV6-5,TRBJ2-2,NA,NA,TGTGCCAGCAGACAGGGCCCTAACACCGGGGAGCTGTTTTTT,CASRQGPNTGELFF
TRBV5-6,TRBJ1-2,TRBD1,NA,TGTGCCAGCAGCTTGGAGGGGGCAGGGTATGGCTACACCTTC,CASSLEGAGYGYTF
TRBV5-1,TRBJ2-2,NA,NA,TGCGCCAGCAGCGGGCTTGGGGTCGGGGACACCGGGGAGCTGTTTTTT,CASSGLGVGDTGELFF
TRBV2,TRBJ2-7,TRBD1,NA,TGTGCCAGCAGGCACCGGGACAGGGGGTTCGAGCAGTACTTC,CASRHRDRGFEQYF
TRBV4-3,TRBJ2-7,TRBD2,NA,TGCGCCAGCAGCCAAGATTTGGCTAGCGGGGGGTACGAGCAGTACTTC,CASSQDLASGGYEQYF
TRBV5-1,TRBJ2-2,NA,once,TGCGCCAGCAGCCCTAACACGAACACCGGGGAGCTGTTTTTT,CASSPNTNTGELFF
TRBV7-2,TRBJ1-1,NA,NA,TGTGCCAGCAGCTTAGCTGCAGGTTCGAACACTGAAGCTTTCTTT,CASSLAAGSNTEAFF
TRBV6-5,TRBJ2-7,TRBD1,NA,TGTGCCAGCAGGGGGTTGACAGGGGGCTACGAGCAGTACTTC,CASRGLTGGYEQYF
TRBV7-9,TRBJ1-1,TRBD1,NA,TGTGCCAGCAGGGATTCTCCACGGCAGGGGGACACTGAAGCTTTCTTT,CASRDSPRQGDTEAFF
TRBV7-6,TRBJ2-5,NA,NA,TGTGCCAGCAGCTCTACCCTGTTGGCCCAGTACTTC,CASSSTLLAQYF
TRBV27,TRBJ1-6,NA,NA,TGTGCCAGCAGTGAACGGGGGAGGGTGAGGTCACCCCTCCACTTT,CASSERGRVRSPLHF
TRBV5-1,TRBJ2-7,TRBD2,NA,TGCGCCAGCAGCTTGGGGCTAGCGGGGATATACGAGCAGTACTTC,CASSLGLAGIYEQYF
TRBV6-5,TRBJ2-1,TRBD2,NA,TGTGCCAGCAGTTTTAGCGGGGGGGCCTACAATGAGCAGTTCTTC,CASSFSGGAYNEQFF
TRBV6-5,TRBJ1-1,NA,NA,TGTGCCAGCAGTTTACGATCGAACACTGAAGCTTTCTTT,CASSLRSNTEAFF
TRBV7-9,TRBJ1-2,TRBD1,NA,TGTGCCATCCGCCCCAGGGGGCGAAATGGCTACACCTTC,CAIRPRGRNGYTF
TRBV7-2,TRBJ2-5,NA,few,TGTGCCAGCAGCACTATCACCCAAGAGACCCAGTACTTC,CASSTITQETQYF
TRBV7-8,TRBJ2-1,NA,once,TGTGCCAGCAGCGCGGGACTGTACAATGAGCAGTTCTTC,CASSAGLYNEQFF
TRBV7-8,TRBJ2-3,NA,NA,TGTGCCAGCCGTGCCTCTTCTAGCACAGATACGCAGTATTTT,CASRASSSTDTQYF